The rows below give T cell receptor beta chains drawn from one sample of a study of cytomegalovirus exposure and HLA in healthy donors. TCRdb's table, derived via immunoSEQ multiplex PCR, lists solely in-frame clones and lacks some. This sample contains around 40,000 clones. Sequenced sample: PBMCs. Every receptor here comes from a man aged 30 to 45 in good health and CMV-seronegative. Each CDR3 is given with its conserved first and last residue. A D gene is named only where the DNA matches it firmly.

v_gene: TRBV5-8; d_gene: TRBD1; j_gene: TRBJ1-5; CDR3nt: TGTGCCAGCAGCTTACAGGGGGTTCAGCCCCAGCATTTT; CDR3aa: CASSLQGVQPQHF
v_gene: TRBV19; d_gene: .; j_gene: TRBJ2-1; CDR3nt: TGTGCCAGTAGTAAAGACAGCTCCTACAATGAGCAGTTCTTC; CDR3aa: CASSKDSSYNEQFF
v_gene: TRBV19; d_gene: .; j_gene: TRBJ1-5; CDR3nt: TGTGCCAGTAGTATTCCGGGGAATCAGCCCCAGCATTTT; CDR3aa: CASSIPGNQPQHF
v_gene: TRBV6-5; d_gene: .; j_gene: TRBJ1-2; CDR3nt: TGTGCCAGCAGCCTACAGGGTGCCGGCTATGGCTACACCTTC; CDR3aa: CASSLQGAGYGYTF
v_gene: TRBV27; d_gene: TRBD1; j_gene: TRBJ1-2; CDR3nt: TGTGCCAGCAGTTGGGACAGGGCTAACTATGGCTACACCTTC; CDR3aa: CASSWDRANYGYTF
v_gene: TRBV7-9; d_gene: TRBD1; j_gene: TRBJ1-4; CDR3nt: TGTGCCAGCAGCTCGGACAGGGGTAATGAAAAACTGTTTTTT; CDR3aa: CASSSDRGNEKLFF
v_gene: TRBV18; d_gene: .; j_gene: TRBJ1-5; CDR3nt: TGTGCCAGCTCACCAACCTATTTTACTGGCAATCAGCCCCAGCATTTT; CDR3aa: CASSPTYFTGNQPQHF
v_gene: TRBV6-5; d_gene: TRBD1; j_gene: TRBJ2-5; CDR3nt: TGTGCCAGCACCGAAGGGACAGGGGTGGAGACCCAGTACTTC; CDR3aa: CASTEGTGVETQYF
v_gene: TRBV5-1; d_gene: TRBD2; j_gene: TRBJ2-1; CDR3nt: TGCGCCAGCACCACTAGCGGGACTAACTCCGACAATGAGCAGTTCTTC; CDR3aa: CASTTSGTNSDNEQFF
v_gene: TRBV4-1; d_gene: .; j_gene: TRBJ2-1; CDR3nt: TGCGCCCTCCCCCTGGCGGTCGAGGTAAATGAGCAGTTCTTC; CDR3aa: CALPLAVEVNEQFF
v_gene: TRBV4-2; d_gene: .; j_gene: TRBJ2-1; CDR3nt: TGTGCCAGCAGACAAGGAACAGCAGAGCAGTTCTTC; CDR3aa: CASRQGTAEQFF
v_gene: TRBV4-2; d_gene: TRBD1; j_gene: TRBJ1-6; CDR3nt: TGTGCCAGCAGCCCCTTGTTGGGGACAGGGAATAATTCACCCCTCCACTTT; CDR3aa: CASSPLLGTGNNSPLHF
v_gene: TRBV27; d_gene: TRBD1; j_gene: TRBJ1-2; CDR3nt: TGTGCCAGCAGTCGCGGGACAGCCTTTGACAACTATGGCTACACCTTC; CDR3aa: CASSRGTAFDNYGYTF
v_gene: TRBV27; d_gene: .; j_gene: TRBJ2-7; CDR3nt: TGTGCCAGCAGTTTCGGGGAAGCCTACGAGCAGTACTTC; CDR3aa: CASSFGEAYEQYF
v_gene: TRBV5-1; d_gene: .; j_gene: TRBJ2-6; CDR3nt: TGCGCCAGCAGCCAAAATTTGGCCAACGTCCTGACTTTC; CDR3aa: CASSQNLANVLTF
v_gene: TRBV25-1; d_gene: TRBD1; j_gene: TRBJ1-1; CDR3nt: TGTGCCAGCAGTGAATCCGGGACAGGGAGCACTGAAGCTTTCTTT; CDR3aa: CASSESGTGSTEAFF
v_gene: TRBV5-1; d_gene: .; j_gene: TRBJ2-2; CDR3nt: TGCGCCAGCAGCCTGTCCACCGGGGAGCTGTTTTTT; CDR3aa: CASSLSTGELFF
v_gene: TRBV6-5; d_gene: .; j_gene: TRBJ2-7; CDR3nt: TGTGCCAGCAGTTACAGGGGGCGGGGATGGAACGAGCAGTACTTC; CDR3aa: CASSYRGRGWNEQYF
v_gene: TRBV18; d_gene: TRBD1; j_gene: TRBJ2-2; CDR3nt: TGTGCCAGCTCACCCACTTTCGAGGACAGGGGGCGCACCGGGGAGCTGTTTTTT; CDR3aa: CASSPTFEDRGRTGELFF
v_gene: TRBV27; d_gene: TRBD2; j_gene: TRBJ2-1; CDR3nt: TGTGCCAGCAGTTTGATCACTAGCGGGAGCTACAATGAGCAGTTCTTC; CDR3aa: CASSLITSGSYNEQFF
v_gene: TRBV7-8; d_gene: .; j_gene: TRBJ1-1; CDR3nt: TGTGCCAGCAGCTTTAGGCGGGGAGGGTTGAACACTGAAGCTTTCTTT; CDR3aa: CASSFRRGGLNTEAFF
v_gene: TRBV5-1; d_gene: .; j_gene: TRBJ2-7; CDR3nt: TGCGCCAGTATGGAAGGTGGCATGGGCCGAGCCAACGAGCAGTACTTC; CDR3aa: CASMEGGMGRANEQYF
v_gene: TRBV7-9; d_gene: .; j_gene: TRBJ2-2; CDR3nt: TGTGCCAGCAGCTATGGGGGGTTCAGGGCCGGGGAGCTGTTTTTT; CDR3aa: CASSYGGFRAGELFF
v_gene: TRBV18; d_gene: .; j_gene: TRBJ2-3; CDR3nt: TGTGCCAGCTCCCCAGGCCGCACAGATACGCAGTATTTT; CDR3aa: CASSPGRTDTQYF
v_gene: TRBV5-1; d_gene: .; j_gene: TRBJ1-4; CDR3nt: TGCGCCAGCAGGCAGTCACGGGATGAAAAACTGTTTTTT; CDR3aa: CASRQSRDEKLFF
v_gene: TRBV9; d_gene: .; j_gene: TRBJ2-7; CDR3nt: TGTGCCAGCAGCGTTGGGGGGAGCCCCTACGAGCAGTACTTC; CDR3aa: CASSVGGSPYEQYF
v_gene: TRBV18; d_gene: .; j_gene: TRBJ1-1; CDR3nt: TGTGCCAGCTCAAACCGGGACAAAGACACTGAAGCTTTCTTT; CDR3aa: CASSNRDKDTEAFF
v_gene: TRBV30; d_gene: .; j_gene: TRBJ1-5; CDR3nt: TGTGCCTGGAGTCGGAACAGGGGCAATCAGCCCCAGCATTTT; CDR3aa: CAWSRNRGNQPQHF
v_gene: TRBV6-1; d_gene: .; j_gene: TRBJ1-4; CDR3nt: TGTGCCAGCATTTTACGGGGTAGAGGGGAAAAACTGTTTTTT; CDR3aa: CASILRGRGEKLFF
v_gene: TRBV29-1; d_gene: .; j_gene: TRBJ2-4; CDR3nt: TGCAGCGTGGGGTGGGGCCAGGAAAACATTCAGTACTTC; CDR3aa: CSVGWGQENIQYF
v_gene: TRBV2; d_gene: .; j_gene: TRBJ1-1; CDR3nt: TGTGCCAGCAGTTCCGACAGGCTCATGAACACTGAAGCTTTCTTT; CDR3aa: CASSSDRLMNTEAFF
v_gene: TRBV18; d_gene: TRBD1; j_gene: TRBJ2-3; CDR3nt: TGTGCCAGCTCACCTCGGGGACAGCCAGATACGCAGTATTTT; CDR3aa: CASSPRGQPDTQYF
v_gene: TRBV16; d_gene: TRBD2; j_gene: TRBJ2-1; CDR3nt: TGTGCCAGCAGCCAATGGGAAACTAGCGGAGGCCCCTACAATGAGCAGTTCTTC; CDR3aa: CASSQWETSGGPYNEQFF
v_gene: TRBV7-9; d_gene: TRBD2; j_gene: TRBJ2-7; CDR3nt: TGTGCCAGCAGCCCCCGGGGGGTAACCTACGAGCAGTACTTC; CDR3aa: CASSPRGVTYEQYF
v_gene: TRBV6-5; d_gene: TRBD1; j_gene: TRBJ2-6; CDR3nt: TGTGCCAGCAGGGGACAGGGGTATGGGGCCAACGTCCTGACTTTC; CDR3aa: CASRGQGYGANVLTF
v_gene: TRBV7-6; d_gene: .; j_gene: TRBJ1-6; CDR3nt: TGTGCCAGCAGCTCCAGGGATAATTCACCCCTCCACTTT; CDR3aa: CASSSRDNSPLHF
v_gene: TRBV6-1; d_gene: .; j_gene: TRBJ1-2; CDR3nt: TGTGCCAGCATCGTTGGGGGGATGAAGGACTATGGCTACACCTTC; CDR3aa: CASIVGGMKDYGYTF
v_gene: TRBV19; d_gene: .; j_gene: TRBJ2-7; CDR3nt: TGTGCCAGTAGTATAGGAGGTAGCGGCTCCTACGAGCAGTACTTC; CDR3aa: CASSIGGSGSYEQYF
v_gene: TRBV29-1; d_gene: TRBD2; j_gene: TRBJ2-7; CDR3nt: TGCAGCGTCCGCTTTTCGGCGGGAGCACGCGAGCAGTACTTC; CDR3aa: CSVRFSAGAREQYF
v_gene: TRBV12-5; d_gene: .; j_gene: TRBJ2-7; CDR3nt: TGTGCTAGTGGTCGCTCCGGGACACTCTCCTACGAGCAGTACTTC; CDR3aa: CASGRSGTLSYEQYF
v_gene: TRBV4-1; d_gene: .; j_gene: TRBJ2-1; CDR3nt: TGCGCCAGCAGCCAAGATCGAGTCGGGATATACAATGAGCAGTTCTTC; CDR3aa: CASSQDRVGIYNEQFF
v_gene: TRBV4-2; d_gene: TRBD1; j_gene: TRBJ1-4; CDR3nt: TGTGCCAGCAGCGCCTATGACAGGGGAAACGAAAAACTGTTTTTT; CDR3aa: CASSAYDRGNEKLFF
v_gene: TRBV10-2; d_gene: TRBD2; j_gene: TRBJ2-7; CDR3nt: TGCGCCAGCAGTGAGCCTGTCGGGACTAGCGGGAGGTCTTACTACGAGCAGTACTTC; CDR3aa: CASSEPVGTSGRSYYEQYF
v_gene: TRBV18; d_gene: TRBD1; j_gene: TRBJ2-1; CDR3nt: TGTGCCAGCTGCGGGACAGGGAGCTCCTACAATGAGCAGTTCTTC; CDR3aa: CASCGTGSSYNEQFF
v_gene: TRBV23-1; d_gene: .; j_gene: TRBJ2-7; CDR3nt: TGCGCCAGCAGTCAATCTCGTACGGTCAGCGCCTACGAGCAGTACTTC; CDR3aa: CASSQSRTVSAYEQYF
v_gene: TRBV27; d_gene: TRBD1; j_gene: TRBJ2-3; CDR3nt: TGTGCCAGCAGTCAGGGGACAGGGGTGGGGGGCACAGATACGCAGTATTTT; CDR3aa: CASSQGTGVGGTDTQYF
v_gene: TRBV6-1; d_gene: TRBD2; j_gene: TRBJ2-2; CDR3nt: TGTGCCAGCAGTGACGGACTAGCGGGAGGGCCTGGCGGGGAGCTGTTTTTT; CDR3aa: CASSDGLAGGPGGELFF
v_gene: TRBV6-1; d_gene: TRBD1; j_gene: TRBJ1-2; CDR3nt: TGTGCCAGCAGGCGAAGCCGGACAGGCCGGTACACCTTC; CDR3aa: CASRRSRTGRYTF
v_gene: TRBV10-1; d_gene: .; j_gene: TRBJ1-1; CDR3nt: TGCGCCAGCAGTAACACCTACAGGAACACTGAAGCTTTCTTT; CDR3aa: CASSNTYRNTEAFF
v_gene: TRBV9; d_gene: TRBD2; j_gene: TRBJ2-2; CDR3nt: TGTGCCAGCAGCGTCCGCGGGGGGCCCGGGGAGCTGTTTTTT; CDR3aa: CASSVRGGPGELFF
v_gene: TRBV29-1; d_gene: TRBD2; j_gene: TRBJ2-7; CDR3nt: TGCAGCGCCGGACTAGCGGGAGTGAGCTACGAGCAGTACTTC; CDR3aa: CSAGLAGVSYEQYF
v_gene: TRBV5-6; d_gene: .; j_gene: TRBJ1-1; CDR3nt: TGTGCCAGCAGCTTGCAGGGTTCATTGGGGAACACTGAAGCTTTCTTT; CDR3aa: CASSLQGSLGNTEAFF
v_gene: TRBV29-1; d_gene: TRBD1; j_gene: TRBJ1-2; CDR3nt: TGCAGCGTTGATAGGGCAGGGGGCGAGGACTATGGCTACACCTTC; CDR3aa: CSVDRAGGEDYGYTF
v_gene: TRBV30; d_gene: .; j_gene: TRBJ1-2; CDR3nt: TGTGCCTGGAGTAAATCAGGGAGCTACACCTTC; CDR3aa: CAWSKSGSYTF
v_gene: TRBV19; d_gene: TRBD1; j_gene: TRBJ1-5; CDR3nt: TGTGCCAGTTCGGGACAGGGACAGCACCAGCATTTT; CDR3aa: CASSGQGQHQHF